What follows describes a single T cell receptor (beta chain). Its antigen is as yet unknown. Here immunoSEQ multiplex PCR was the method, and the copy in TCRdb shows in-frame clones only, minus some. The table lists 140,000 to 150,000 clones, approximately 91% of them singletons. The data were taken from a study of T cell responses to AZD1222 COVID-19 vaccine. Per the germline V gene, CDR1 is MNHEY and CDR2 is SVGEGT. The ends were cut back, 6 bases at V and 5 bases at J, with 16 bases in the middle. The CDR3 sequence is 14 residues long. Study-wide points: Regions 160-218 and 743-854 dominated among vaccine-associated CD4 TCRs spanning spike. Just five to seven people given AZD1222 tested seropositive at baseline. Sampled repertoires all dated from after the peak T cell response. The donor group comprised mostly white British people and more females; the analysis possibly underestimated clonal diversity.

The specimen was peripheral blood, collected 28 days after the second AZD1222 dose. This receptor was obtained from an adult who received the AZD1222 COVID-19 vaccine. This chain joins TRBV6-2 or TRBV6-3 and TRBJ2-5; no clear D gene. This CDR3 reads CASSPTAAFETQYF. The CDR3 nucleotides read TGTGCCAGCAGCCCTACCGCGGCTTTCGAGACCCAGTACTTC.